This T cell receptor beta chain is drawn from a study of blood T cell repertoires in COVID-19. Authors' processing steps: It was from reference gene primer amplification that nucleated cell counts were estimated. Produced via immunoSEQ multiplex PCR; TCRdb's table is partial and in-frame only. From that table come the V and J calls and clone size; the DNA was used to work out D and trimming. The sample yields 310,000 or so clones, 70% to 90% seen once. Enrolled through a virtual design, the participants were between 18 and 89 years of age and came from about two dozen US areas. CDR1 and CDR2 (germline): SGHAT, FQNNGV. With V trimmed by 5 bases and J by 7 bases, 8 bases remained unmatched. The CDR3 sequence is 15 residues long.

The gene calls are TRBV11-2 and TRBJ1-4; 9 nucleotides agree with TRBD1. The sequenced sample consisted of PBMCs or T cells enriched from blood (not recorded which). This TCR came from a woman aged 18-29 years who had recovered from COVID-19. CDR3 sequence reads: CASSLVRDRAEKLFF. The CDR3 DNA follows: TGTGCCAGCAGCCTCGTCCGGGACAGGGCTGAAAAACTGTTTTTT.